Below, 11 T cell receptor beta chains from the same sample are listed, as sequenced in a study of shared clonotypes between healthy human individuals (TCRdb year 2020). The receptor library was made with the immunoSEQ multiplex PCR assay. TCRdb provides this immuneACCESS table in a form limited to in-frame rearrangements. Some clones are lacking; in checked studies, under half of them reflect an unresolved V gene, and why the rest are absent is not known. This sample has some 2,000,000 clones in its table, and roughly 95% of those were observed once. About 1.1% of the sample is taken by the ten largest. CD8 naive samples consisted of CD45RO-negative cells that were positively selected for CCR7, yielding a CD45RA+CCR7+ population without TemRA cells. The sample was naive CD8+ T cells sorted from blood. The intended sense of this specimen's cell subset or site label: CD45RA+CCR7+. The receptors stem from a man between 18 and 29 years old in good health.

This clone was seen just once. This CDR3 is CATARGEDNQPQHF. CDR3 DNA: TGTGCCACAGCGAGGGGGGAAGACAATCAGCCCCAGCATTTT. The chain recombines TRBV19 with TRBJ1-5; a weak D match, TRBD1 (6 bases). CDR1 and CDR2 from the germline V gene are LNHDA and SQIVND (reference sequence). The CDR3 extends over 14 amino acids. V lost 10 bases to trimming and J lost 3 bases, with 16 bases between them. The full variable domain, rest sourced from reference TRBV19 and TRBJ1-5, is DGGITQSPKYLFRKEGQNVTLSCEQNLNHDAMYWYRQDPGQGLRLIYYSQIVNDFQKGDIAEGYSVSREKKESFPLTVTSAQKNPTAFYLCATARGEDNQPQHFGDGTRLSIL.

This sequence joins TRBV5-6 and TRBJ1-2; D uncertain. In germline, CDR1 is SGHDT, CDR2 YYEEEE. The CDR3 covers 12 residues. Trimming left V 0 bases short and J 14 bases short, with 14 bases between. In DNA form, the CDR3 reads TGTGCCAGCAGCTTGGGAGGAGGTCCGGGGACCTTC. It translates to CASSLGGGPGTF.

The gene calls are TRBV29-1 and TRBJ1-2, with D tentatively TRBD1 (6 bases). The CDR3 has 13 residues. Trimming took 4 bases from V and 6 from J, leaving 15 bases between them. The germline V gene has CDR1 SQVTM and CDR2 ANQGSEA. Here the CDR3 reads CSVGAGELHGYTF. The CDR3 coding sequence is TGCAGCGTTGGGGCAGGGGAACTCCATGGCTACACCTTC.

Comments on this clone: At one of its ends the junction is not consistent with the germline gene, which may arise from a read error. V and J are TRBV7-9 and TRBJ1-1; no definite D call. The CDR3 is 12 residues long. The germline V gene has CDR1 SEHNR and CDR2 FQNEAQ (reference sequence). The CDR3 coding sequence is TGTGCCAGCAGTTTAGGGCCTACGGGAGCTTTCTTT. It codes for CASSLGPTGAFF.

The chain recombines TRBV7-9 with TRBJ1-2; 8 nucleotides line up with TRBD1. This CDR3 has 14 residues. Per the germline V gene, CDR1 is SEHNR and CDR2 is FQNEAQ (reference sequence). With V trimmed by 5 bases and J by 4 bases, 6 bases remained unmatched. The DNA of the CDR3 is TGTGCCAGCAGCGGGGGACAGGCGCTCTATGGCTACACCTTC. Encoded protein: CASSGGQALYGYTF.

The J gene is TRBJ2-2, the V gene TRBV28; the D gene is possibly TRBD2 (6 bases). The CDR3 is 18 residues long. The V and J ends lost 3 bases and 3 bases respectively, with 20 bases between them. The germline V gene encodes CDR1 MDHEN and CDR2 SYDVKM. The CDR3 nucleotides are TGTGCCAGCAGTTTTTCCCTGAGCCTGTCGGGGGACACCGGGGAGCTGTTTTTT. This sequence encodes CASSFSLSLSGDTGELFF.

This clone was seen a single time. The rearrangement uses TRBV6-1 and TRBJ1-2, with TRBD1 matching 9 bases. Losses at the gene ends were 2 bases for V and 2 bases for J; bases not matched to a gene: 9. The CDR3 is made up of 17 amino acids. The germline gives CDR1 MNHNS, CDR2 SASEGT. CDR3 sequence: CASSETGTGGSNYGYTF. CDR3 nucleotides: TGTGCCAGCAGTGAAACTGGAACAGGGGGCTCGAACTATGGCTACACCTTC.

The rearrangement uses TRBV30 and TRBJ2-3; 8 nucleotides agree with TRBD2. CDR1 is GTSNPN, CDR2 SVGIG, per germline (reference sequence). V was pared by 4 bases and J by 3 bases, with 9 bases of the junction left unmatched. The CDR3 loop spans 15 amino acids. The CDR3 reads CAWTLTGGQTDTQYF. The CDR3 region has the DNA TGTGCCTGGACTCTAACGGGGGGGCAAACAGATACGCAGTATTTT.

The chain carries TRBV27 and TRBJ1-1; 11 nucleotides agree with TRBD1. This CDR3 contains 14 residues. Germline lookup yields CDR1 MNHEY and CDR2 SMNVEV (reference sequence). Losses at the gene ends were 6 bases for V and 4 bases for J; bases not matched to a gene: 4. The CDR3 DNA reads TGTGCCAGCAGACGTGGGACAGGGGGCACTGAAGCTTTCTTT. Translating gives CASRRGTGGTEAFF.

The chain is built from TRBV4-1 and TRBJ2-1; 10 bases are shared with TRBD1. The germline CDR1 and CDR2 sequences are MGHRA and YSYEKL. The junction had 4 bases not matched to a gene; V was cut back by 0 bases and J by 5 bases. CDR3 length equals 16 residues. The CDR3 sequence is CASSQEWGQGNNEQFF. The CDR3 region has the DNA TGCGCCAGCAGCCAAGAATGGGGACAGGGGAACAATGAGCAGTTCTTC.

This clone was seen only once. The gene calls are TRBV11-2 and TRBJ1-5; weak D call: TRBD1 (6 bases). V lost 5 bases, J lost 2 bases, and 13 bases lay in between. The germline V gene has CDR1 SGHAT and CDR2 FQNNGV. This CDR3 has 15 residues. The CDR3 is CASSPRAGGNQPQHF. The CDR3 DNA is TGTGCCAGCAGCCCCCGGGCAGGGGGCAATCAGCCCCAGCATTTT.